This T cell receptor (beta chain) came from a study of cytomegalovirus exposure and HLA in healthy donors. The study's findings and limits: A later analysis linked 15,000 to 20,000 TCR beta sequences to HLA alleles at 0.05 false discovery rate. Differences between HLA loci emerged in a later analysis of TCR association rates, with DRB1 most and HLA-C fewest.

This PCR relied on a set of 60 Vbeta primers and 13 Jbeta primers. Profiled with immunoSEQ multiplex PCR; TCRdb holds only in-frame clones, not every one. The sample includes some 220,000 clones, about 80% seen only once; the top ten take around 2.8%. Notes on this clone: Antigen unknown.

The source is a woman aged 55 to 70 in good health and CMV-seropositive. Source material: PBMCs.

The chain's CDR3 is CASSLAGTGAYEQYF. The CDR3 region has the DNA TGTGCCAGCAGCTTGGCCGGGACAGGGGCCTACGAGCAGTACTTC. The V call is TRBV5-6, the J call TRBJ2-7; 10 positions match TRBD1. CDR1 SGHDT and CDR2 YYEEEE come from the germline V gene. This CDR3 has 15 residues. J lost 2 bases, V lost 0 bases, and 2 bases had no gene match.